One and the same sample provided the 20 T cell receptor beta chains below, sequenced in a study of beta chain features in type 1 diabetes. Expressed TCRB transcripts were sequenced because the isolated RNA had all been reverse transcribed beforehand. Clones were read by immunoSEQ multiplex PCR, and TCRdb kept only the in-frame ones, dropping some. The repertoire holds around 500,000 clones, with about 32% as singletons. The sample taken for sequencing was naive CD4+ T cells from blood. All receptors derive from a man younger than 35 in good health.

This clone was observed a handful of times. This rearrangement joins TRBV2 to TRBJ2-3, with TRBD2 matching over 14 bases. The germline V gene encodes CDR1 SNHLY and CDR2 FYNNEI. This CDR3 spans 15 amino acids. Trimming removed 11 bases from V and 4 bases from J; junction bases left unmatched: 8. The DNA for the CDR3 is TGTGCCGGGTGGACTAGCGGGAGGTCCCCAGATACGCAGTATTTT. It specifies CAGWTSGRSPDTQYF.

The V call is TRBV4-3, the J call TRBJ2-6, with 8 bases aligning to TRBD1. Germline values: CDR1 LGHNA, CDR2 YSLEER. Losses at the gene ends were 3 bases for V and 0 bases for J; bases not matched to a gene: 7. This CDR3 is built from 18 residues. Here the CDR3 DNA reads TGCGCCAGCAGCCATCTGACAGGGGTGGGCTCTGGGGCCAACGTCCTGACTTTC. Its protein is CASSHLTGVGSGANVLTF.

J is TRBJ2-1 and V is TRBV29-1, with D uncertain. Germline lookup yields CDR1 SQVTM and CDR2 ANQGSEA. The CDR3 covers 10 residues. V gave up 8 bases and J gave up 5 bases, with 7 bases separating them. The CDR3 loop reads CSSGDNEQFF. The DNA of the CDR3 is TGCAGCTCTGGGGACAATGAGCAGTTCTTC.

In the case of this clone: Relative to the germline gene, one junction end is altered; a read error may explain this. The chain employs TRBV7-2 and TRBJ2-1; tentative D call: TRBD2 (6 bases). Per the germline V gene, CDR1 is SGHTA and CDR2 is FQGNSA. The CDR3 extends over 13 amino acids. The CDR3 spells CASSLELADGRLF. CDR3 DNA: TGTGCCAGCAGCTTAGAACTAGCAGACGGTCGGCTCTTC.

This clone was picked up a small number of times. V usage is TRBV7-2 and J usage is TRBJ2-1; 8 nucleotides match TRBD1. Looked up from germline, CDR1 is SGHTA and CDR2 is FQGNSA. There are 15 residues in the CDR3. J was trimmed by 7 bases and V by 1 base; bases with no gene match: 6. The CDR3 reads CASSLGGQGSNEQFF. CDR3 DNA: TGTGCCAGCAGCTTAGGAGGACAGGGTTCAAATGAGCAGTTCTTC.

This clone was observed a few times. This sequence joins TRBV13 and TRBJ1-2; D is ambiguous. The ends were cut back, 1 base at V and 2 bases at J, with 5 bases in the middle. The CDR3 covers 13 residues. The V gene's germline CDR1 is PRHDT and CDR2 FYEKMQ (reference sequence). In DNA form, the CDR3 reads TGTGCCAGCAGCTTAGCGGGCAACTATGGCTACACCTTC. This encodes CASSLAGNYGYTF.

This clone was observed a handful of times. CDR3 residues: CASSLVGGEGSDTQYF. DNA of the CDR3: TGTGCCAGCAGCTTGGTCGGGGGAGAGGGGTCAGATACGCAGTATTTT. The chain combines TRBV5-4 with TRBJ2-3, with D possibly TRBD2 on 6 matching bases. This CDR3 has 16 amino acids. CDR1 and CDR2 (germline): SGHNT, YYREEE (reference sequence). Trimming removed 0 bases at V and 4 bases at J, with 15 bases between.

The chain joins TRBV28 to TRBJ2-6, with a possible D match to TRBD1 (5 bases). CDR3 length equals 15 residues. Trimming took off 6 bases at V and 2 bases at J, with 11 bases between the two ends. Germline CDR1 is MDHEN and CDR2 is SYDVKM. The CDR3 here is CASRSQGTGANVLTF. For the CDR3, the DNA is TGTGCCAGCAGGTCCCAGGGTACTGGGGCCAACGTCCTGACTTTC.

The chain has TRBV30 and TRBJ2-1; 10 bases align to TRBD2. This CDR3 contains 14 residues. The germline gives CDR1 GTSNPN, CDR2 SVGIG (reference sequence). The ends lost 8 bases at V and 7 bases at J; junction bases unmatched: 11. The CDR3 here is CARSGLALANEQFF. The CDR3 region has the DNA TGTGCCAGATCGGGACTAGCGCTGGCAAATGAGCAGTTCTTC. Filled out from reference TRBV30 and TRBJ2-1, the complete variable domain reads SQTIHQWPATLVQPVGSPLSLECTVEGTSNPNLYWYRQAAGRGLQLLFYSVGIGQISSEVPQNLSASRPQDRQFILSSKKLLLSDSGFYLCARSGLALANEQFFGPGTRLTVL.

The CDR3 region is CASSQERVAVNSGANVLTF. The CDR3 DNA is TGTGCCAGCAGCCAAGAACGGGTAGCGGTAAACTCTGGGGCCAACGTCCTGACTTTC. V and J are TRBV4-2 and TRBJ2-6; D perhaps matches TRBD2 (6 bases). This CDR3 is built from 19 residues. Between the trimmed V and J ends, which lost 0 bases and 0 bases, there was a span of 15 bases. The V gene's germline CDR1 is LGHNA and CDR2 YNFKEQ.

This chain connects TRBV15 to TRBJ2-7; TRBD1 or TRBD2 may be the D gene (5 bases each). The CDR3 has 15 residues. The germline V gene has CDR1 LNHNV and CDR2 YYDKDF (reference sequence). Trimming stripped 3 bases from V and 0 bases from J, with 12 bases between. The CDR3 coding sequence is TGTGCCACCAGCAGTTTTTCAGGGAGCTCCTACGAGCAGTACTTC. It translates to CATSSFSGSSYEQYF.

The chain has TRBV9 and TRBJ2-2; 9 nucleotides align to TRBD2. CDR1 is SGDLS and CDR2 is YYNGEE in the germline V gene. This CDR3 is built from 16 residues. J lost 4 bases, V lost 0 bases, and 4 bases had no gene match. CDR3 amino acids: CASSVVGTSLTGELFF. The CDR3 coding sequence is TGTGCCAGCAGCGTAGTAGGGACTAGCCTCACCGGGGAGCTGTTTTTT.

This clone was counted only a few times. The V gene is TRBV25-1, the J gene TRBJ1-1, with TRBD1 as a possible D gene (5 bases). The germline gives CDR1 MGHDK, CDR2 SYGVNS. There are 14 residues in the CDR3. The V end lost 2 bases, the J end lost 0 bases, and 7 bases lay between the germline ends. The CDR3 region has the DNA TGTGCCAGCAGTGAACAGGGAATGAACACTGAAGCTTTCTTT. Translating gives CASSEQGMNTEAFF.

This clone showed up just a few times. The chain carries TRBV5-1 and TRBJ2-5; perhaps TRBD2 as D (5 bases). The CDR3 is 15 amino acids. The germline V gene encodes CDR1 SGHRS and CDR2 YFSETQ. V was shortened by 4 bases and J by 4 bases, with 17 bases between the two germline ends. CDR3 nucleotide sequence: TGCGCCAGCAGCCGGGCGGCTCTGGCGGGAGAGACCCAGTACTTC. Translated: CASSRAALAGETQYF.

In its sample, this clone was seen a few times. CDR3 bases: TGTGCCTGGAGTGTACTAGCCTATGGCTACACCTTC. Its protein product is CAWSVLAYGYTF. This rearrangement joins TRBV30 to TRBJ1-2; unclear D gene. The V gene's germline CDR1 is GTSNPN and CDR2 SVGIG (reference sequence). V was trimmed by 0 bases and J by 4 bases, leaving 6 bases between them. The CDR3 sequence is 12 residues long.

V and J are TRBV2 and TRBJ2-7, with unresolved D. CDR1 and CDR2 from the germline V gene are SNHLY and FYNNEI. The ends were cut back, 6 bases at V and 2 bases at J, with 17 bases in the middle. This CDR3 contains 15 residues. The CDR3 sequence: CASRGLSHGPYEQYF. The CDR3 DNA reads TGTGCCAGCAGGGGCCTTTCCCATGGGCCCTACGAGCAGTACTTC.

This clone showed up just a few times. The gene calls are TRBV27 and TRBJ1-4; D unclear. V lost 6 bases to trimming and J lost 7 bases, with 9 bases between them. The germline CDR1 and CDR2 sequences are MNHEY and SMNVEV (reference sequence). This CDR3 is 12 amino acids long. The chain's CDR3 is CASRGFGEKLFF. DNA for the CDR3: TGTGCCAGCAGAGGGTTTGGTGAAAAACTGTTTTTT.

This clone was seen only a few times. The V call is TRBV30, the J call TRBJ1-3; 8 positions agree with TRBD1. CDR1 is GTSNPN and CDR2 is SVGIG in the germline V gene (reference sequence). Losses at the gene ends were 0 bases for V and 0 bases for J; bases not matched to a gene: 10. This CDR3 is built from 18 residues. The CDR3 bases are TGTGCCTGGAGTGTTTCGGCAGGGGGCCACCTCTCTGGAAACACCATATATTTT. Translated: CAWSVSAGGHLSGNTIYF.

The sample holds a few counts of this clone. As DNA, the CDR3 is TGTGCCTGGGGGCAGGGGGCTGGGAGCAATCAGCCCCAGCATTTT. Translation: CAWGQGAGSNQPQHF. V and J are TRBV30 and TRBJ1-5; 8 bases are a match to TRBD1. The V gene end was trimmed by 5 bases and the J gene end by 1 base; junction bases not matched to a gene: 7. The germline V gene has CDR1 GTSNPN and CDR2 SVGIG (reference sequence). This CDR3 has 15 amino acids.

Concerning this clone itself: The junction departs from germline at one end; a sequencing error may be responsible. This rearrangement joins TRBV7-7 to TRBJ2-7; D uncertain. CDR3 size: 13 residues. Germline V gene sequence: CDR1 SSHAT, CDR2 FNYEAQ (reference sequence). CDR3 in DNA: TGTGCTAGCAGCTTAGTTGTCTCCTCCGAGCAGTACTTC. Its translation is CASSLVVSSEQYF. Full variable domain (rest looked up from reference TRBV7-7 and TRBJ2-7): GAGVSQSPRYKVTKRGQDVTLRCDPISSHATLYWYQQALGQGPEFLTYFNYEAQPDKSGLPSDRFSAERPEGSISTLTIQRTEQRDSAMYRCASSLVVSSEQYFGPGTRLTVT.